One sample yielded the 3 T cell receptor beta chains listed below, sequenced in a study of T cells in Graves' hyperthyroidism and ophthalmopathy. From RNA transcripts, TCR beta CDR3 regions were amplified. First-round RT-PCR with HTBI primers amplified the TCR CDR3 region. MiXCR was run by TCRdb on the multiplex PCR reads, yielding one entry per CDR3 protein. The sample lists a few hundred thousand distinct CDR3 sequences; 21% were seen once. The sample taken for sequencing was blood. The receptor source for this set is a woman aged 45-60 years with Graves' hyperthyroidism.

In this sample, this clonotype turned up many times. The chain recombines TRBV3-1 with TRBJ1-5, with a tentative D call TRBD1 (6 bases). The germline V gene has CDR1 LGHDT and CDR2 YNNKEL (reference sequence). V was clipped by 1 base and J by 6 bases, with 10 bases between them. The CDR3 extends over 14 amino acids. The CDR3 region is CASSQAAGVQPQHF. DNA of the CDR3: TGTGCCAGCAGCCAAGCCGCAGGGGTTCAGCCCCAGCATTTT. The full variable domain, with the rest looked up from reference TRBV3-1 and TRBJ1-5, is DTAVSQTPKYLVTQMGNDKSIKCEQNLGHDTMYWYKQDSKKFLKIMFSYNNKELIINETVPNRFSPKSPDKAHLNLHINSLELGDSAVYFCASSQAAGVQPQHFGDGTRLSIL.

This clonotype was counted only a few times. J is TRBJ2-2 and V is TRBV4-1; perhaps TRBD1 as D (6 bases). With 3 bases removed from V and 0 bases from J, the gap between germline ends came to 23 bases. The CDR3 runs to 20 residues. Looked up from germline, CDR1 is MGHRA and CDR2 is YSYEKL. CDR3 coding DNA: TGCGCCAGCAGCCACCTCAGGGGCGGGTTACTTTTCGCGAACACCGGGGAGCTGTTTTTT. Protein sequence: CASSHLRGGLLFANTGELFF.

This clonotype was counted ten times or more. The J gene is TRBJ2-7, the V gene TRBV20-1; TRBD2 aligns across 13 bases. Losses at the gene ends were 2 bases for V and 0 bases for J; bases not matched to a gene: 7. The germline gives CDR1 DFQATT, CDR2 SNEGSKA (reference sequence). This CDR3 contains 17 residues. The CDR3 sequence is CSARPLAGGETSYEQYF. The CDR3 DNA reads TGCAGTGCTAGACCACTAGCGGGAGGGGAAACCTCCTACGAGCAGTACTTC.